Sequencing of this T cell receptor (beta chain) was carried out in a study of T cells after yellow fever vaccination. With 1 base removed from V and 10 bases from J, the gap between germline ends came to 9 bases. The CDR3 loop spans 12 amino acids. The germline CDR1 and CDR2 sequences are SGDLS and YYNGEE. The table lists this clonotype with many counts. TCRdb reanalysed the 5' RACE reads using MiXCR and keeps one entry per CDR3 protein. The sample lists about 340,000 distinct CDR3 sequences; roughly 8.7% were seen once. This TCR was recovered from a man younger than 35 who received the YFV17D yellow fever vaccine. This chain links TRBV9 with TRBJ2-1; D is unclear. The sequenced sample was PBMCs, obtained on the day of the first yellow fever vaccination. Here the CDR3 DNA reads TGTGCCAGCAGCGTAACAACCGGAGAGCAGTTCTTC. Protein: CASSVTTGEQFF.